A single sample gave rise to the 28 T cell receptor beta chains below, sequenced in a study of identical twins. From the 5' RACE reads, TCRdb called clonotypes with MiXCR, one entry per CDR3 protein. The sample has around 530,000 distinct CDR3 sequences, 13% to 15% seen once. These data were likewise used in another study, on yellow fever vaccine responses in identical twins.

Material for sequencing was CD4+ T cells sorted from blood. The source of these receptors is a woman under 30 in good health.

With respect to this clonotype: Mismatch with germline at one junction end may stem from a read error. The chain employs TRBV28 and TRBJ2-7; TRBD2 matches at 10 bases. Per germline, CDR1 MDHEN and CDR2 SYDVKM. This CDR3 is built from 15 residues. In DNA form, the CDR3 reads TGTGCCAGCAGTTCTATCCTTAATACCGGGACTAGCGCGCACTTC. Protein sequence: CASSSILNTGTSAHF.

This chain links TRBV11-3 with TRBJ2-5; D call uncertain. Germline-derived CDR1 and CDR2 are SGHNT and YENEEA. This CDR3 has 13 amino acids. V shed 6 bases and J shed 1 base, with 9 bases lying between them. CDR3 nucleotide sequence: TGTGCCAGCAGTCCACGGTCCCAAGAGACCCAGTACTTC. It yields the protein CASSPRSQETQYF.

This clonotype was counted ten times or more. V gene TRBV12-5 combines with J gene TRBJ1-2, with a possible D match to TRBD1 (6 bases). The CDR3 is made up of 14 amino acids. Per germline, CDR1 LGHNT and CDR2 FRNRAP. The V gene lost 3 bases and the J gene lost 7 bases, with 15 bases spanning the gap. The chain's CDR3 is CASGLGPGEGGYTF. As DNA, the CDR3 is TGTGCTAGTGGTTTAGGTCCAGGGGAGGGTGGCTACACCTTC. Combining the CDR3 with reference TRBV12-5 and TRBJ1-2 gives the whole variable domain DARVTQTPRHKVTEMGQEVTMRCQPILGHNTVFWYRQTMMQGLELLAYFRNRAPLDDSGMPKDRFSAEMPDATLATLKIQPSEPRDSAVYFCASGLGPGEGGYTFGSGTRLTVV.

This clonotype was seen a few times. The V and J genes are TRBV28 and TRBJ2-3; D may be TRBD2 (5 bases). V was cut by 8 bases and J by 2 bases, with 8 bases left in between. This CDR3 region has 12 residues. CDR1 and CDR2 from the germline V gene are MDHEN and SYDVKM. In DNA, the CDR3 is TGTGCCAGCCTGGACTTCACAGATACGCAGTATTTT. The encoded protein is CASLDFTDTQYF.

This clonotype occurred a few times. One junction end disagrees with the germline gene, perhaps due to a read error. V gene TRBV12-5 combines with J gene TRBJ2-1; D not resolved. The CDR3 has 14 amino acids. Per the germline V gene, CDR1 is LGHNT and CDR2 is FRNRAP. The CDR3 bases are TGTGCTAGTGGTTCCTCCCTTTCCTCCAATGAGCAGTTCTTC. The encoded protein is CASGSSLSSNEQFF.

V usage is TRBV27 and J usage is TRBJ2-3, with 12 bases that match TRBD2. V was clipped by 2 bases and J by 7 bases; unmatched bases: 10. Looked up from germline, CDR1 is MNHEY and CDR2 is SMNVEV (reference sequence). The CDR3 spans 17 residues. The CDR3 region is CASSLRVLAGGPNTQYF. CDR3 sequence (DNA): TGTGCCAGCAGTTTACGTGTGCTAGCGGGGGGGCCGAATACGCAGTATTTT.

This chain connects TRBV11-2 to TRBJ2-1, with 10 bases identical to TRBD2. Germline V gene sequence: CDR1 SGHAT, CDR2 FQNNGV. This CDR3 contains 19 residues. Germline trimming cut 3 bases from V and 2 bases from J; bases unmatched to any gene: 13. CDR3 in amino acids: CASSFRSGRALGTYNEQFF. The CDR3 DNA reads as TGTGCCAGCAGCTTCCGAAGCGGGAGGGCTCTAGGTACCTACAATGAGCAGTTCTTC.

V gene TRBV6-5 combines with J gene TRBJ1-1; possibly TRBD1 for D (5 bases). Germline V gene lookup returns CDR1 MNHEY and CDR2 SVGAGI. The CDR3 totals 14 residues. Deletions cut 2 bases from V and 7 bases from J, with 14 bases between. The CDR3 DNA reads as TGTGCCAGCAGTTACCAAACAGGCTTACATGAAGCTTTCTTT. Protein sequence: CASSYQTGLHEAFF.

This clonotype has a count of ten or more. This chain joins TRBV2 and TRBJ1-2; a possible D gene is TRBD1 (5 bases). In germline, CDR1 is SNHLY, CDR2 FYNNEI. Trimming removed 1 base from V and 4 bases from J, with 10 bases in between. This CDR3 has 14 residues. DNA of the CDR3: TGTGCCAGCAGTGAAGTTTGGCAGGGCTATGGCTACACCTTC. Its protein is CASSEVWQGYGYTF.

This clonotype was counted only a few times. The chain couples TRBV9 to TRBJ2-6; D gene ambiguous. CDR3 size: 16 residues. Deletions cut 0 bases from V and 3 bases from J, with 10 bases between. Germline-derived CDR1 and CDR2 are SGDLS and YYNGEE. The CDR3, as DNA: TGTGCCAGCAGCGTAGTCAGGTCTTATGGGGCCAACGTCCTGACTTTC. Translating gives CASSVVRSYGANVLTF.

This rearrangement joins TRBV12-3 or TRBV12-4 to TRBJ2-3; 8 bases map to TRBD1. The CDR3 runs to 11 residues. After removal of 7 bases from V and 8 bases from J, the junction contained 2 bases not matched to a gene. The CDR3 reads CASTDRGTQYF. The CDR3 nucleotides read TGTGCCAGCACCGACAGGGGTACGCAGTATTTT.

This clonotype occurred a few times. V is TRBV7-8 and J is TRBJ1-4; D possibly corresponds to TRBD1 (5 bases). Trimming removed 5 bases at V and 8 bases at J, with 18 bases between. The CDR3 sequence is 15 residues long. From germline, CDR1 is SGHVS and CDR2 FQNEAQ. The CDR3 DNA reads TGTGCCAGCAGCAACTGGGGGTCCGGAAGGGAAAAACTGTTTTTT. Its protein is CASSNWGSGREKLFF.

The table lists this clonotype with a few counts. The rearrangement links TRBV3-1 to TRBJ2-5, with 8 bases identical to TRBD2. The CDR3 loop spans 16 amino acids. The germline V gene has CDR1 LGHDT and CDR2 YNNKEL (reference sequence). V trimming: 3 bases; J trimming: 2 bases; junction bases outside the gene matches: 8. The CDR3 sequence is CASSQMGGRTQETQYF. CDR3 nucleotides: TGTGCCAGCAGCCAGATGGGCGGGAGGACACAAGAGACCCAGTACTTC.

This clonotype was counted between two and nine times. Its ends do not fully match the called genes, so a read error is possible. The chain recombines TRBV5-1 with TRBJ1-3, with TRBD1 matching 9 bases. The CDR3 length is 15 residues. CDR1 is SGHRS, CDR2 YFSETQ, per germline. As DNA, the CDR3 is TGCGCCAGCACCTTGGGGGACAGGGACGGAAACACCATATATTTT. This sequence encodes CASTLGDRDGNTIYF. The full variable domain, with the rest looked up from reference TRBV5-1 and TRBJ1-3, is KAGVTQTPRYLIKTRGQQVTLSCSPISGHRSVSWYQQTPGQGLQFLFEYFSETQRNKGNFPGRFSGRQFSNSRSEMNVSTLELGDSALYLCASTLGDRDGNTIYFGEGSWLTVV.

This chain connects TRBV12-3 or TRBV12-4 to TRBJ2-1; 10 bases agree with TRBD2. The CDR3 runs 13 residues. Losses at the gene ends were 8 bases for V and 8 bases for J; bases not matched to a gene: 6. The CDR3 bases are TGTGCCAGCTTCTTAGCGGGAGGTCATGAGCAGTTCTTC. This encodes CASFLAGGHEQFF.

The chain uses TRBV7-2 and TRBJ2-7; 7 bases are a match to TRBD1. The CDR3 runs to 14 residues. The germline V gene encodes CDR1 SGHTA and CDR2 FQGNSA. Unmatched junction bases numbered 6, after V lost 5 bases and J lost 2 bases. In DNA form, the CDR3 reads TGTGCCAGCAGCCGTGGGACAGACCCCTACGAGCAGTACTTC. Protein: CASSRGTDPYEQYF.

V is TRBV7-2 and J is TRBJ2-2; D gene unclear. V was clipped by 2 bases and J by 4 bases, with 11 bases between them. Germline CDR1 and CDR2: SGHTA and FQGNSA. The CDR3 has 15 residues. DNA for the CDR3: TGTGCCAGCAGCTTATTGTCTAGTACCACCGGGGAGCTGTTTTTT. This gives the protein CASSLLSSTTGELFF.

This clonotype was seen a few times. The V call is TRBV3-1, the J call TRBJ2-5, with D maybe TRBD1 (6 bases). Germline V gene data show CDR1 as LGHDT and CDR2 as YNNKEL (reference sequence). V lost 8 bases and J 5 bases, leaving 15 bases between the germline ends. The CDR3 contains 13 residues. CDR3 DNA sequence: TGTGCCAGCCAACAGGGTAGATGGGAGACCCAGTACTTC. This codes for CASQQGRWETQYF.

The CDR3 bases are TGTGCCACCGGAAGGGGGGCGGCACTGAGCTCCTACAATGAGCAGTTCTTC. It yields the protein CATGRGAALSSYNEQFF. This chain uses TRBV15 with TRBJ2-1; D may match TRBD1 or TRBD2 (6 bases each). CDR1 is LNHNV, CDR2 YYDKDF, per germline (reference sequence). Trimming shortened V by 8 bases and J by 0 bases, and 20 bases separated the two germline ends. The CDR3 totals 17 residues. The full variable domain, with the rest looked up from reference TRBV15 and TRBJ2-1, is DAMVIQNPRYQVTQFGKPVTLSCSQTLNHNVMYWYQQKSSQAPKLLFHYYDKDFNNEADTPDNFQSRRPNTSFCFLDIRSPGLGDTAMYLCATGRGAALSSYNEQFFGPGTRLTVL.

The CDR3 here is CASSQDSSVKNIQYF. The CDR3 coding sequence is TGTGCCAGCAGTCAGGACTCCTCGGTCAAAAACATTCAGTACTTC. The V and J genes are TRBV12-3 or TRBV12-4 and TRBJ2-4, with D possibly TRBD2 on 5 matching bases. The CDR3 loop spans 15 amino acids. Trimming removed 5 bases at V and 3 bases at J, with 14 bases between.

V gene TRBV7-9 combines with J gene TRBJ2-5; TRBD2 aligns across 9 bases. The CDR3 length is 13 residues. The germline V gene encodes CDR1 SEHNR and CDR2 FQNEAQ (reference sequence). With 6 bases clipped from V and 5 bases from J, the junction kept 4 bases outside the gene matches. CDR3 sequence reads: CASSAGGVETQYF. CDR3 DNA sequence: TGTGCCAGCAGTGCGGGAGGGGTGGAGACCCAGTACTTC.

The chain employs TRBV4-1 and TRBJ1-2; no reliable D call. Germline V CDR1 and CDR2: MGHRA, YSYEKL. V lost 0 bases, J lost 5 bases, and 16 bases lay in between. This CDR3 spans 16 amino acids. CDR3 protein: CASSQESGTSLYGYTF. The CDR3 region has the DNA TGCGCCAGCAGCCAAGAATCAGGAACGTCTCTATATGGCTACACCTTC.

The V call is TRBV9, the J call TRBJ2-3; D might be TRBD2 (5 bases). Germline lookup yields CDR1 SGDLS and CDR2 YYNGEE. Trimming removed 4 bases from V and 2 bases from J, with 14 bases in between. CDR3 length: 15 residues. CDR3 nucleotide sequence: TGTGCCAGCAGCTCCTCCGAGCGGCCCACAGATACGCAGTATTTT. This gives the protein CASSSSERPTDTQYF.

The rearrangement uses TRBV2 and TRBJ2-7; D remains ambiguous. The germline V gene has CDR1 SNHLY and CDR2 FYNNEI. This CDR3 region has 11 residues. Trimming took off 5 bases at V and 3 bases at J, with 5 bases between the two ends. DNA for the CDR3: TGTGCCAGCAGTAAAAACTACGAGCAGTACTTC. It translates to CASSKNYEQYF.

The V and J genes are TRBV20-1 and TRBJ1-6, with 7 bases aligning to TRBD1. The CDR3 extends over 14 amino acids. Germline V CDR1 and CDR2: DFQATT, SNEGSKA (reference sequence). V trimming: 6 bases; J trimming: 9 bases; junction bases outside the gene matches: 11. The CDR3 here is CSALKQGSSSPLHF. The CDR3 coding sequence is TGCAGTGCCTTAAAACAGGGGAGCAGTTCACCCCTCCACTTT.

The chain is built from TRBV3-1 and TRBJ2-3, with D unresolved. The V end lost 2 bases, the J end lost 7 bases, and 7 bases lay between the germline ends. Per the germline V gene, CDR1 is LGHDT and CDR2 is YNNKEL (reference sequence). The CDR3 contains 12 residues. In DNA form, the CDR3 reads TGTGCCAGCAGCCAAAGTGGATATACGCAGTATTTT. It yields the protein CASSQSGYTQYF.

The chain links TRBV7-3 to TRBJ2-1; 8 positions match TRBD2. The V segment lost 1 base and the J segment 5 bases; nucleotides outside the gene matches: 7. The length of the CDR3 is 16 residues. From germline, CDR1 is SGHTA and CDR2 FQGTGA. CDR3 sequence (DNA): TGTGCCAGCAGCTTAATCTGGCGGGAGGCCAACAATGAGCAGTTCTTC. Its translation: CASSLIWREANNEQFF.

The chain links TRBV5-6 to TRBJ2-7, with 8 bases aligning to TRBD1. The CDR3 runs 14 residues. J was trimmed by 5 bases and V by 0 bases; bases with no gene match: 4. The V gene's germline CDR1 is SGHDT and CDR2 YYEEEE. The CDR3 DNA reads TGTGCCAGCAGCTTGGGGACAGGGTGGAACGAGCAGTACTTC. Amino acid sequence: CASSLGTGWNEQYF.